The 7 T cell receptor beta chains below come from one sample, sequenced in a study of T cell repertoires in cytomegalovirus infection. TCRdb redid the calling of the reads with MiXCR, one entry per CDR3 protein. The sample has about 230,000 distinct CDR3 sequences, roughly 22% seen once. The sequenced sample consisted of CD8+ T cells from PBMCs. These receptors were taken from a human donor in good health (CMV status not recorded). Some clones in this sample may be carry-over from other donors' samples.

The chain recombines TRBV2 with TRBJ2-1; TRBD2 matches 10 bases. The germline V gene encodes CDR1 SNHLY and CDR2 FYNNEI. The CDR3 covers 15 residues. With 5 bases clipped from V and 4 bases from J, the junction kept 5 bases outside the gene matches. CDR3 sequence reads: CASSSLAGEYNEQFF. As DNA, the CDR3 is TGTGCCAGCAGTTCCCTAGCGGGGGAATACAATGAGCAGTTCTTC.

There are a few counts of this clonotype. The chain joins TRBV29-1 to TRBJ1-2, with no clear D. V was cut by 3 bases and J by 4 bases, with 9 bases left in between. The CDR3 runs to 12 residues. Per germline, CDR1 SQVTM and CDR2 ANQGSEA. CDR3 coding DNA: TGCAGCGTTGAGGGGAATGGCTATGGCTACACCTTC. Amino acids: CSVEGNGYGYTF.

This clonotype was recorded at least ten times. V is TRBV4-1 and J is TRBJ2-4; D gene ambiguous. The CDR3 contains 15 residues. Trimming removed 0 bases from V and 0 bases from J, with 6 bases in between. Germline V gene sequence: CDR1 MGHRA, CDR2 YSYEKL. CDR3 in amino acids: CASSQDLLAKNIQYF. The CDR3 region has the DNA TGCGCCAGCAGCCAAGATCTACTAGCCAAAAACATTCAGTACTTC.

This clonotype was observed a few times. This chain joins TRBV6-1 and TRBJ2-1; D is undetermined. V was shortened by 1 base and J by 9 bases, with 10 bases between the two germline ends. From germline, CDR1 is MNHNS and CDR2 SASEGT. The CDR3 is 13 amino acids. The CDR3 coding sequence is TGTGCCAGCAGTGAAGGAACAACGGGTGAGCAGTTCTTC. Protein sequence: CASSEGTTGEQFF.

Notes on this clonotype: A much larger clone differs from this one at a single base, so this may be a read error. This chain uses TRBV6-5 with TRBJ1-1; D remains ambiguous. The length of the CDR3 is 13 residues. In germline, CDR1 is MNHEY, CDR2 SVGAGI. Trimming took off 8 bases at V and 3 bases at J, with 13 bases between the two ends. The CDR3 DNA follows: TGTGCCAGCCGTGAGAGGAGCTACACTGAAGCTTTCTTT. Translation: CASRERSYTEAFF.

In its sample, this clonotype was seen a few times. The chain uses TRBV7-3 and TRBJ2-6; D unclear. Trimming removed 1 base at V and 5 bases at J, with 24 bases between. CDR1 and CDR2 from the germline V gene are SGHTA and FQGTGA. The CDR3 is 20 amino acids. DNA for the CDR3: TGTGCCAGCAGCTTAAATCCCCCTGGCCAAAATAAACTCTGGGCCAACGTCCTGACTTTC. Amino acid sequence: CASSLNPPGQNKLWANVLTF. Based on the CDR3 plus reference TRBV7-3 and TRBJ2-6, the full variable domain is GAGVSQTPSNKVTEKGKYVELRCDPISGHTALYWYRQSLGQGPEFLIYFQGTGAADDSGLPNDRFFAVRPEGSVSTLKIQRTERGDSAVYLCASSLNPPGQNKLWANVLTFGAGSRLTVL.

The chain uses TRBV7-8 and TRBJ2-1; D remains unclear. Trimming removed 5 bases from V and 8 bases from J, with 10 bases in between. The germline V gene has CDR1 SGHVS and CDR2 FQNEAQ. This CDR3 is built from 12 residues. CDR3 DNA: TGTGCCAGCAGCCAGGAGTTGGATGAGCAGTTCTTC. Its translation is CASSQELDEQFF. The whole variable domain, remainder taken from reference TRBV7-8 and TRBJ2-1, is GAGVSQSPRYKVAKRGQDVALRCDPISGHVSLFWYQQALGQGPEFLTYFQNEAQLDKSGLPSDRFFAERPEGSVSTLKIQRTQQEDSAVYLCASSQELDEQFFGPGTRLTVL.